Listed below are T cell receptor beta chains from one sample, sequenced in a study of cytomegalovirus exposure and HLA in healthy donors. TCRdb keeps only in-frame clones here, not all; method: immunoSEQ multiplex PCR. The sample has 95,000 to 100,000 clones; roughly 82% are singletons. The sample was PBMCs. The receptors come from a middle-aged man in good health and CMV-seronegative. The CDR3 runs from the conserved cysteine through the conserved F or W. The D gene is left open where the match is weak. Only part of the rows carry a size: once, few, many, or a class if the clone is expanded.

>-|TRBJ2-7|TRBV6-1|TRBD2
TGTGCCAGCATTAGCGGGAGCTCCTACGAGCAGTACTTC
CASISGSSYEQYF
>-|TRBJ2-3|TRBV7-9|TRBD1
TGTGCCAGCAGCTTAGTACGACAGGGAGATACGCAGTATTTT
CASSLVRQGDTQYF
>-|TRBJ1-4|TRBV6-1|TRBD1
TGTGCCAGCAGTTTGATGGGGACAGAGGGTGAAAAACTGTTTTTT
CASSLMGTEGEKLFF
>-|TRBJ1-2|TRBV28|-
TGTGCCAGCAACGGTGTATATGGCTACACCTTC
CASNGVYGYTF
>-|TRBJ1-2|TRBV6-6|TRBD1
TGTGCCAGCAGCAGACAGGGAAACTATGGCTACACCTTC
CASSRQGNYGYTF
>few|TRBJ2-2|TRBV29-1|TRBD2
TGCAGCGTTGGGGCGGGGGGGGACGGGGAGCTGTTTTTT
CSVGAGGDGELFF
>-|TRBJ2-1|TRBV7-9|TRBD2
TGTGCCAGCAGCTTAACGGGGGGGGCCAATGAGCAGTTCTTC
CASSLTGGANEQFF
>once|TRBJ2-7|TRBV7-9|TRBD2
TGTGCCAGCAGCTTAGCGGGGGGGAACTCCTACGAGCAGTACTTC
CASSLAGGNSYEQYF
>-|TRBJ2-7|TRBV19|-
TGTGCCAGTAGACGTGCGGGGCTCGACGAGCAGTACTTC
CASRRAGLDEQYF
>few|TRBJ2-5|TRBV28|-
TGTGCCAGCAGTACGGGGGGCTTAGAGACCCAGTACTTC
CASSTGGLETQYF